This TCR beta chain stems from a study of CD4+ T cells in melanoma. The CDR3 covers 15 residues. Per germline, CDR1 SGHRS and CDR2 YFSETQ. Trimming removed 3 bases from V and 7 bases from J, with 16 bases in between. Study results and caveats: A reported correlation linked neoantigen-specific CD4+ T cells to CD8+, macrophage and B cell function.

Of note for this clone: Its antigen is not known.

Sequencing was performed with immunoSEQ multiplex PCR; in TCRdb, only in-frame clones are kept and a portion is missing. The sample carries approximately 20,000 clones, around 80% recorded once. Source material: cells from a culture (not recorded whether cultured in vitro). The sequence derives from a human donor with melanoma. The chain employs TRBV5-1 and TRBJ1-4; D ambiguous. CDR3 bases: TGCGCCAGCAGCTCCCAGGCCTTCTCGGGTGAAAAACTGTTTTTT. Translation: CASSSQAFSGEKLFF.